This T cell receptor beta chain was found in a study of vaccination and CD4 T cells after COVID-19. Study overall: At a median 72 days (range 14 to 241) after dose two, post-vaccine samples were obtained.

The germline V gene encodes CDR1 MRHNA and CDR2 SNTAGT. The CDR3 loop spans 16 amino acids. J was trimmed by 5 bases and V by 2 bases; bases with no gene match: 8. Documented treatment: roughly ten-day PBMC culture with coronavirus spike peptide pools or control peptides (ViraFEST assay). Sequencing of DNA taken from cultured CD4+ T cells relied on the Oncomine TCR Beta short-read assay. Each CDR3 protein is one row after TCRdb ran MiXCR on the PCR reads. The sample shows under 20,000 distinct CDR3 sequences, about 45% of them seen only once. This clonotype was seen more than once but under ten times. The antigen remains undetermined.

V is TRBV6-4 and J is TRBJ2-5, with 10 positions matching TRBD1. The TCR was taken from a human donor with COVID-19. The sequencing input was cultured CD4+ T cells from blood. The CDR3 sequence: CASSDPRGTGVETQYF. In nucleotides, the CDR3 is TGTGCCAGCAGTGACCCGAGGGGGACAGGGGTGGAGACCCAGTACTTC.